These 16 T cell receptor beta chains were all obtained from the same sample, sequenced in a study of T-cell memory formation after mild COVID-19. Using its own MiXCR run on the 5' RACE reads, TCRdb lists one record per CDR3 protein. The data contain about 560,000 distinct CDR3 sequences, roughly 17% of them singletons. Source material: PBMCs or a T cell subset sorted from them (not recorded which). The receptors were gathered from an adult woman who had mild COVID-19 (a few samples of this study predate the infection). Cell type and time point are not known.

There are a few counts of this clonotype. V is TRBV4-1 and J is TRBJ2-2, with a possible D match to TRBD1 (5 bases). This CDR3 contains 17 residues. Trimming took off 0 bases at V and 4 bases at J, with 15 bases between the two ends. Germline CDR1 MGHRA, CDR2 YSYEKL. This CDR3 reads CASSQDIESQGTGELFF. CDR3 nucleotides: TGCGCCAGCAGCCAAGACATCGAATCTCAGGGCACCGGGGAGCTGTTTTTT.

This clonotype turned up a few times. This chain uses TRBV27 with TRBJ1-1; no definite D call. Between the trimmed V and J ends, which lost 8 bases and 1 base, there was a span of 11 bases. The CDR3 length is 13 residues. CDR1 and CDR2 from the germline V gene are MNHEY and SMNVEV (reference sequence). CDR3 nucleotides: TGTGCCAGCTTCCCTTTCCCGAACACTGAAGCTTTCTTT. Amino acids: CASFPFPNTEAFF.

The rearrangement joins TRBV20-1 to TRBJ1-1; 7 bases agree with TRBD1. The CDR3 spans 13 residues. V shed 4 bases, J shed 1 base, and the junction held 3 bases outside the gene matches. Germline-derived CDR1 and CDR2 are DFQATT and SNEGSKA (reference sequence). The CDR3 sequence is CSATTGKNTEAFF. CDR3 DNA: TGCAGTGCTACGACAGGGAAGAACACTGAAGCTTTCTTT.

The chain carries TRBV30 and TRBJ1-1; D unclear. The CDR3 loop spans 15 amino acids. The ends were cut back, 0 bases at V and 1 base at J, with 12 bases in the middle. Per germline, CDR1 GTSNPN and CDR2 SVGIG (reference sequence). CDR3 coding DNA: TGTGCCTGGAGTGTATCTGGAGCGTGGAACACTGAAGCTTTCTTT. The encoded protein is CAWSVSGAWNTEAFF.

This clonotype was seen only a few times. The chain links TRBV11-3 to TRBJ1-4, with D perhaps matching TRBD1 (5 bases). Germline CDR1 SGHNT, CDR2 YENEEA. This CDR3 spans 19 amino acids. V shed 1 base and J shed 3 bases, with 21 bases lying between them. The CDR3 reads CASSLGRQSLFAANEKLFF. The DNA for the CDR3 is TGTGCCAGCAGCTTAGGGCGACAGTCCCTTTTCGCCGCTAATGAAAAACTGTTTTTT.

The sample holds a few counts of this clonotype. This rearrangement joins TRBV18 to TRBJ1-1, with D tentatively TRBD1 (6 bases). The CDR3 consists of 14 residues. Trimming shortened V by 2 bases and J by 5 bases, and 12 bases separated the two germline ends. Germline CDR1 reads KGHSH; CDR2 reads LQKENI. The CDR3 region is CASSPTQGRTEAFF. The CDR3 DNA sequence: TGTGCCAGCTCACCAACACAGGGTCGGACTGAAGCTTTCTTT.

This chain's CDR3 is CSVSGPVTGEKLFF. The CDR3, as DNA: TGCAGCGTTTCGGGACCCGTCACGGGAGAAAAACTGTTTTTT. The chain is built from TRBV29-1 and TRBJ1-4; possible D gene TRBD1, 5 bases. CDR1 is SQVTM, CDR2 ANQGSEA, per germline. V gave up 5 bases and J gave up 8 bases, with 18 bases separating them. The CDR3 is 14 amino acids. The full variable domain, its missing parts supplied by reference TRBV29-1 and TRBJ1-4, is SAVISQKPSRDICQRGTSLTIQCQVDSQVTMMFWYRQQPGQSLTLIATANQGSEATYESGFVIDKFPISRPNLTFSTLTVSNMSPEDSSIYLCSVSGPVTGEKLFFGSGTQLSVL.

In its sample, this clonotype was seen a few times. V and J are TRBV20-1 and TRBJ1-2; D not resolved. Germline V gives CDR1 DFQATT, CDR2 SNEGSKA (reference sequence). V lost 3 bases and J 6 bases, leaving 11 bases between the germline ends. This CDR3 region has 12 residues. CDR3 nucleotides: TGCAGTGCTAGGGGTCCTGGGGATGGCTACACCTTC. Translated, it gives CSARGPGDGYTF.

V usage is TRBV25-1 and J usage is TRBJ2-4; 7 bases are a match to TRBD1. The germline CDR1 and CDR2 sequences are MGHDK and SYGVNS. J lost 7 bases, V lost 7 bases, and 7 bases had no gene match. CDR3 length equals 13 residues. CDR3 sequence reads: CASTQWDSNIQYF. The CDR3 bases are TGTGCCAGCACCCAATGGGACAGCAACATTCAGTACTTC.

V usage is TRBV7-2 and J usage is TRBJ2-7, with 9 bases lining up with TRBD1. The CDR3 has 15 residues. With V trimmed by 5 bases and J by 2 bases, 7 bases remained unmatched. Germline V gives CDR1 SGHTA, CDR2 FQGNSA. The CDR3 region has the DNA TGTGCCAGCAGCCAAAGACAGGGGGACCCCTACGAGCAGTACTTC. Its translation is CASSQRQGDPYEQYF.

This clonotype has only a few counts. The CDR3 DNA is TGCAGTGCTACACTAGCGGGCAGCACAGATACGCAGTATTTT. This encodes CSATLAGSTDTQYF. The V call is TRBV20-1, the J call TRBJ2-3, with 9 nucleotides matching TRBD2. The CDR3 consists of 14 residues. Germline V CDR1 and CDR2: DFQATT, SNEGSKA (reference sequence). V lost 4 bases to trimming and J lost 0 bases; unmatched junction nucleotides: 2.

The CDR3 DNA sequence: TGTGCCACCAGTGAGCCTACTAGCGGGAGGGAGACCCAGTACTTC. It is translated as CATSEPTSGRETQYF. The chain carries TRBV24-1 and TRBJ2-5; 12 bases match TRBD2. In germline, CDR1 is KGHDR, CDR2 SFDVKD. Germline trimming cut 4 bases from V and 5 bases from J; bases unmatched to any gene: 4. The CDR3 is 15 amino acids.

The chain links TRBV14 to TRBJ1-1; unclear D gene. Germline lookup yields CDR1 SGHDN and CDR2 FVKESK. The V gene lost 3 bases and the J gene lost 7 bases, with 6 bases spanning the gap. The CDR3 spans 11 residues. The CDR3 loop reads CASSQGDEAFF. The CDR3 DNA sequence: TGTGCCAGCAGCCAGGGAGATGAAGCTTTCTTT.

This clonotype came up a few times. V usage is TRBV24-1 and J usage is TRBJ2-3, with 9 bases matching TRBD2. Germline V gene data show CDR1 as KGHDR and CDR2 as SFDVKD. The junction had 17 bases not matched to a gene; V was cut back by 3 bases and J by 2 bases. The CDR3 totals 20 residues. CDR3 region: CATSDPKPGSSGSPTDTQYF. CDR3 DNA sequence: TGTGCCACCAGTGATCCTAAACCGGGGAGTAGCGGGAGCCCCACAGATACGCAGTATTTT.

The sample holds a few counts of this clonotype. The genes are TRBV20-1 and TRBJ1-2; maybe TRBD1 (5 bases). Germline V CDR1 and CDR2: DFQATT, SNEGSKA (reference sequence). The CDR3 totals 14 residues. The V and J ends lost 3 bases and 4 bases respectively, with 15 bases between them. The CDR3 DNA sequence: TGCAGTGCTAGCTCCGGGGACCTAGGCTATGGCTACACCTTC. Protein: CSASSGDLGYGYTF.

About this clonotype: The junction and the germline gene differ at one end; a read error may be behind it. This sequence joins TRBV6-2 or TRBV6-3 and TRBJ1-2; no reliable D call. This CDR3 spans 13 amino acids. Germline-derived CDR1 and CDR2 are MNHEY and SVGEGT. CDR3 coding DNA: TGTGCCAGCAGTCACCCCGGTGGGCAATCCACCTCCTTC. The encoded protein is CASSHPGGQSTSF.